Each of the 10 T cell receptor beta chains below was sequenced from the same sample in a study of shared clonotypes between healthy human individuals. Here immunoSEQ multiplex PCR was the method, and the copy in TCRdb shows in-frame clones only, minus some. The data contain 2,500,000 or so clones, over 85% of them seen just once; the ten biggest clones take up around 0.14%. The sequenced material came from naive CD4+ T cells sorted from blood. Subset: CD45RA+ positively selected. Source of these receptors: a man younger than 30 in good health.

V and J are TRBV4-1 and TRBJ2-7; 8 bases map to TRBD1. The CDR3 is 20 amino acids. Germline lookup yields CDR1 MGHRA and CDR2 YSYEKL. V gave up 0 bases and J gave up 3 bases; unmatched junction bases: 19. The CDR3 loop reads CASSQELGSGTGIGVYEQYF. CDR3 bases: TGCGCCAGCAGCCAAGAATTGGGATCCGGGACAGGTATAGGGGTCTACGAGCAGTACTTC.

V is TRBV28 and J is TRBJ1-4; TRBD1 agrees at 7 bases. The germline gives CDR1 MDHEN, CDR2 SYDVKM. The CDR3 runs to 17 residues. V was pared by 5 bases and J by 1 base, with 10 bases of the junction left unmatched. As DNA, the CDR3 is TGTGCCAGCAGTGCAGGACAGGTCCTGGGAACTAATGAAAAACTGTTTTTT. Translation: CASSAGQVLGTNEKLFF.

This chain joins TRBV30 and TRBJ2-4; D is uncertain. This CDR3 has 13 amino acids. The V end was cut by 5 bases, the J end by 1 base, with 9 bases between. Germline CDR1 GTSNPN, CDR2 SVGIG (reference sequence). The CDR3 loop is CAWGLGAKNIQYF. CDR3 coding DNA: TGTGCCTGGGGCCTAGGGGCCAAAAACATTCAGTACTTC. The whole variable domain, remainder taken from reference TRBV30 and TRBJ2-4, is SQTIHQWPATLVQPVGSPLSLECTVEGTSNPNLYWYRQAAGRGLQLLFYSVGIGQISSEVPQNLSASRPQDRQFILSSKKLLLSDSGFYLCAWGLGAKNIQYFGAGTRLSVL.

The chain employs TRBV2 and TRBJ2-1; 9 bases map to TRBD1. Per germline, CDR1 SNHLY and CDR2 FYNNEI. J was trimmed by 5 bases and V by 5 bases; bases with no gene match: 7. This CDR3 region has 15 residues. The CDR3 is CASSSRGTGNNEQFF. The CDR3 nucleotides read TGTGCCAGCAGTTCGAGGGGGACAGGGAACAATGAGCAGTTCTTC.

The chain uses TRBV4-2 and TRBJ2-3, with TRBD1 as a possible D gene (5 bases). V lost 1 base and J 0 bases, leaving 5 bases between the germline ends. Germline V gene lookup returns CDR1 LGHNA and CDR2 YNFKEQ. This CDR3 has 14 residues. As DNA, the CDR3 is TGTGCCAGCAGCCAAGGACAGAGCACAGATACGCAGTATTTT. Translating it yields CASSQGQSTDTQYF.

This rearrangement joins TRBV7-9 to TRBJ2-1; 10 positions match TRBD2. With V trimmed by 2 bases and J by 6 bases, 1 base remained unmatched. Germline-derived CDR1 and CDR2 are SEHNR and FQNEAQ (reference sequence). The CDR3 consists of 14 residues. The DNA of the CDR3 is TGTGCCAGCAGCTTAAGCGGGGGGGTCAATGAGCAGTTCTTC. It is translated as CASSLSGGVNEQFF. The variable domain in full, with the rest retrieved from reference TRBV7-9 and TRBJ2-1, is DTGVSQNPRHKITKRGQNVTFRCDPISEHNRLYWYRQTLGQGPEFLTYFQNEAQLEKSRLLSDRFSAERPKGSFSTLEIQRTEQGDSAMYLCASSLSGGVNEQFFGPGTRLTVL.

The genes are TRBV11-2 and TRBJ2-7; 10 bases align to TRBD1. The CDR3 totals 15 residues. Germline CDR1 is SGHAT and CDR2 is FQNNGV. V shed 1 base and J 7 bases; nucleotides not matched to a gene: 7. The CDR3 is CASSLAATGGWEQYF. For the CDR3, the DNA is TGTGCCAGCAGCTTAGCCGCGACAGGGGGCTGGGAGCAGTACTTC.

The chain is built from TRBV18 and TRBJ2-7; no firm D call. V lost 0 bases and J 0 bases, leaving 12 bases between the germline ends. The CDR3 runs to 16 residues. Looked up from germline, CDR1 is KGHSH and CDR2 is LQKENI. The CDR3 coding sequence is TGTGCCAGCTCACCACCGGGCTTTGCGAGCTCCTACGAGCAGTACTTC. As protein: CASSPPGFASSYEQYF.

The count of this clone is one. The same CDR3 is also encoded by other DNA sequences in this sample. CDR3 sequence: CASSSQGTNEKLFF. Here the CDR3 DNA reads TGCGCCAGCAGCTCGCAAGGGACAAATGAAAAACTGTTTTTT. The chain carries TRBV5-1 and TRBJ1-4, with D possibly TRBD1 on 6 matching bases. V was shortened by 3 bases and J by 5 bases, with 11 bases between the two germline ends. Germline CDR1 SGHRS, CDR2 YFSETQ. There are 14 residues in the CDR3.

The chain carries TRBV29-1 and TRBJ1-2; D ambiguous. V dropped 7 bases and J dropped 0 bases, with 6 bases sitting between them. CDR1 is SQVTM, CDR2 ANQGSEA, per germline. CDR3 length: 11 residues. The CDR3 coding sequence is TGCAGCGGCGAGGCTAACTATGGCTACACCTTC. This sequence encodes CSGEANYGYTF.